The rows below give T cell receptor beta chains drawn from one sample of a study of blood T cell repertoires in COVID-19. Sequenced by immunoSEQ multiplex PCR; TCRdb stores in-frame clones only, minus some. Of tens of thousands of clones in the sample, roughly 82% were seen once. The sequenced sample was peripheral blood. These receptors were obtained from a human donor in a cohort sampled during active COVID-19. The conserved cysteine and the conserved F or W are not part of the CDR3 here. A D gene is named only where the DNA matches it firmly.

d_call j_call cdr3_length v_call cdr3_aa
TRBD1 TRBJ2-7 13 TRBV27 ASSFNRDRGYEQY
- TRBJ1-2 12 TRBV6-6 ASSKGQSNYGYT
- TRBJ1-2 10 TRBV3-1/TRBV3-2 ASSQGTSGYT
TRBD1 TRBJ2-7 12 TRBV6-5 ASRRDRDWYEQY
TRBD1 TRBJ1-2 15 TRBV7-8 ASSFRLPDRARDGYT
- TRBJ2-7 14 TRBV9 ASSVGRGAAEGEQY
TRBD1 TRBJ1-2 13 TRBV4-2 ASSQELGGAYGYT
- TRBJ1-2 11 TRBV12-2 ASRLAGEGSYT
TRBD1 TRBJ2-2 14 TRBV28 ASSLPGQGLTGELF
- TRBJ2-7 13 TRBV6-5 ASSLTGTHPYEQY
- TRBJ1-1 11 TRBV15 ATSLGMNTEAF
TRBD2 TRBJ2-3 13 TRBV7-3 ASAPGGTGTDTQY
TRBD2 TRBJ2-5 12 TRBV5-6 ASRGGSLGETQY
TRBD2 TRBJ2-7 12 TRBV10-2 APKAPGLLYEQY
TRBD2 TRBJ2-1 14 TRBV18 ASSLGSGGSYNEQF
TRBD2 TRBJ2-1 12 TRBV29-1 SGTSGVSYNEQF
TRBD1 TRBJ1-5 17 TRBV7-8 ASSLAPGGTGGQGQPQH
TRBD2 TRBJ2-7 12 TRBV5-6 ASSLQRGIHEQY
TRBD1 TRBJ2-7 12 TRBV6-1 ASSEGTGTYEQY
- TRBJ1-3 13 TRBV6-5 ASRRQTGIGNTIY
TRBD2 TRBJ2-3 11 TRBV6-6 ASKAGGTDTQY
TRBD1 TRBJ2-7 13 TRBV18 ASSPFKDREHEQY
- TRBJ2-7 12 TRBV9 ASSVRDTPYEQY
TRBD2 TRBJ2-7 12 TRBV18 ASSQTGGSYEQY
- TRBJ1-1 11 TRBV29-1 SASGQMNTEAF
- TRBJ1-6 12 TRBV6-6 ASRSQGSHSPLH
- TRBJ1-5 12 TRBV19 ASSTTGPNQPQH
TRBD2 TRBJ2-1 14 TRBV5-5 ASSFETSGGAFEQF